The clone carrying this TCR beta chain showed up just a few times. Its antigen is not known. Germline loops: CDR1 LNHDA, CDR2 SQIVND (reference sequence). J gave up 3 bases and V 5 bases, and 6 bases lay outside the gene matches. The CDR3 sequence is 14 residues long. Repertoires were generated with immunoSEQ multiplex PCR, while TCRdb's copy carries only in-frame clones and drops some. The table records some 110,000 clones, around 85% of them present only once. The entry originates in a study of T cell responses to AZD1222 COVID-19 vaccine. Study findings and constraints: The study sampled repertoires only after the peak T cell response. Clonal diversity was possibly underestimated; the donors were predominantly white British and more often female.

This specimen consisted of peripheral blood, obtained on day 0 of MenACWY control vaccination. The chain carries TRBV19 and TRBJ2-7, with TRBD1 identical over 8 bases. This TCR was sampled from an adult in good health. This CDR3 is CASSAPDRGYEQYF. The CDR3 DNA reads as TGTGCCAGTAGTGCCCCCGACAGGGGCTACGAGCAGTACTTC.